This entry describes one T cell receptor (beta chain). Its antigen is not identified. This sample was taken from a study of Tregs in tolerant kidney transplant recipients. Study observations and caveats: Donor-specific Treg expansion exceeded global Treg expansion in tolerant patients, suggesting antigen drive.

The CDR3 runs to 14 residues. V was pared by 8 bases and J by 5 bases, with 8 bases of the junction left unmatched. Germline CDR1 LNHDA, CDR2 SQIVND (reference sequence). Mixed chimerism was transient after nonmyeloablative marrow transplants from related graft donors. Assay: immunoSEQ multiplex PCR; the TCRdb copy retains only in-frame clones and omits some. The sample holds approximately 50,000 clones; over 80% are singletons and the top ten take roughly 15%. The chain uses TRBV19 and TRBJ2-3; 9 bases fit TRBD1. Specimen: CD8+ T cells from blood (PBMCs), collected 24 months after the transplant. The source is a human patient who received a combined kidney and bone marrow transplant. The graft donor may have given rise to some T cells. CDR3 in amino acids: CASGTGPYGDTQYF. The CDR3, as DNA: TGTGCCAGTGGGACAGGGCCGTACGGAGATACGCAGTATTTT.